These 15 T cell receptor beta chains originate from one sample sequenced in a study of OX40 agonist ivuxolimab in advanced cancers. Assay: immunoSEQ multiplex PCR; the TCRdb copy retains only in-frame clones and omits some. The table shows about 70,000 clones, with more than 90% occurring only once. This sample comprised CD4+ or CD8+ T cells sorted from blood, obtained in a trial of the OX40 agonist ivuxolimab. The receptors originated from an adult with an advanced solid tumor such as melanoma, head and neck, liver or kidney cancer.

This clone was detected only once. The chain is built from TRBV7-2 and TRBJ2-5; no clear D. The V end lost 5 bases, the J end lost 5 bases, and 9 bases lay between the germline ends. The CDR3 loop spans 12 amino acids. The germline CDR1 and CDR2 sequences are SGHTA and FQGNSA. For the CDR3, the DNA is TGTGCCAGCAGCCAAAGGATGGAGACCCAGTACTTC. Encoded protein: CASSQRMETQYF.

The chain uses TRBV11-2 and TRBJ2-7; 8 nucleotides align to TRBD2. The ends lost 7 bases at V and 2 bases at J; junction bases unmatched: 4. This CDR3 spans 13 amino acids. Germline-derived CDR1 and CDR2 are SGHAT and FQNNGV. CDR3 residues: CASKREFTYEQYF. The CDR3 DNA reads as TGTGCCAGCAAGCGGGAGTTCACCTACGAGCAGTACTTC. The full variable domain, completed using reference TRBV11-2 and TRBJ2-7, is EAGVAQSPRYKIIEKRQSVAFWCNPISGHATLYWYQQILGQGPKLLIQFQNNGVVDDSQLPKDRFSAERLKGVDSTLKIQPAKLEDSAVYLCASKREFTYEQYFGPGTRLTVT.

CDR3 loop: CASSLVRGRGSSTDTQYF. The CDR3 region has the DNA TGTGCCAGCAGTTTAGTCAGGGGGCGAGGCTCTAGCACAGATACGCAGTATTTT. V gene TRBV27 combines with J gene TRBJ2-3; TRBD1 aligns across 8 bases. The CDR3 runs to 18 residues. V shed 2 bases, J shed 0 bases, and the junction held 10 bases outside the gene matches. Germline CDR1 reads MNHEY; CDR2 reads SMNVEV (reference sequence).

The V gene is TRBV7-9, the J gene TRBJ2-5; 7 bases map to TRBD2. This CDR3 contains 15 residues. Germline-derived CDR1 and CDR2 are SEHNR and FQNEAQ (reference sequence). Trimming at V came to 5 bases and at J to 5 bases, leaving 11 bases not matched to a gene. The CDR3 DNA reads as TGTGCCAGCAGCAACACCCGTAGCGGGCAGGAGACCCAGTACTTC. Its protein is CASSNTRSGQETQYF.

DNA for the CDR3: TGTGCCAGCAGCCTCCGGACTAGCGGGAATAATGAGCAGTTCTTC. It yields the protein CASSLRTSGNNEQFF. The V and J genes are TRBV5-4 and TRBJ2-1; TRBD2 matches 12 bases. Germline CDR1 and CDR2: SGHNT and YYREEE (reference sequence). CDR3 size: 15 residues. Losses at the gene ends were 4 bases for V and 7 bases for J; bases not matched to a gene: 6.

The CDR3 loop reads CASTPKTTRTEAFF. Written as DNA, the CDR3 is TGTGCCAGCACGCCCAAGACGACTCGGACTGAAGCTTTCTTT. The rearrangement links TRBV6-5 to TRBJ1-1; D not certain. The CDR3 length is 14 residues. V was trimmed by 7 bases and J by 5 bases, leaving 17 bases between them. CDR1 is MNHEY, CDR2 SVGAGI, per germline.

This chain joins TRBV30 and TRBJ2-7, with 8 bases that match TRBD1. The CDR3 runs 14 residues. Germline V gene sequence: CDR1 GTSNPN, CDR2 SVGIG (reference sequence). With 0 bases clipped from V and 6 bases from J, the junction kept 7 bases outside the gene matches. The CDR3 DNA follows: TGTGCCTGGAGTGTAACCCCGGGACAGGTCGAGCAGTACTTC. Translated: CAWSVTPGQVEQYF.

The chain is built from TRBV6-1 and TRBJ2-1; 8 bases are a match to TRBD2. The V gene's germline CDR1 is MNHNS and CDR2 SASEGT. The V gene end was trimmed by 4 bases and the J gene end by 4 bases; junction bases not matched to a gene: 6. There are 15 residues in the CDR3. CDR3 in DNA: TGTGCCAGCAGTGCTTTGGCGGGAGGATACAATGAGCAGTTCTTC. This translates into CASSALAGGYNEQFF.

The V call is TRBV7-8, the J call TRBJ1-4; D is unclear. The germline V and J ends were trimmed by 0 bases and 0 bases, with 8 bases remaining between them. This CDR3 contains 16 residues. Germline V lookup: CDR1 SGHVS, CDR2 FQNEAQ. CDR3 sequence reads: CASSLAAIATNEKLFF. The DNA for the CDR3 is TGTGCCAGCAGCTTAGCGGCCATCGCAACTAATGAAAAACTGTTTTTT.

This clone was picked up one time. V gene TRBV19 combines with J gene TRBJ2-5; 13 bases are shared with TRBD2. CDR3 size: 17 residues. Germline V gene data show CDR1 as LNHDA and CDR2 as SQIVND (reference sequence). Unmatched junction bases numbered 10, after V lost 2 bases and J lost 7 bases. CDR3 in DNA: TGTGCCAGTAGTATAAAGGGACTAGCGGGACCCTCACGGACCCAGTACTTC. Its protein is CASSIKGLAGPSRTQYF.

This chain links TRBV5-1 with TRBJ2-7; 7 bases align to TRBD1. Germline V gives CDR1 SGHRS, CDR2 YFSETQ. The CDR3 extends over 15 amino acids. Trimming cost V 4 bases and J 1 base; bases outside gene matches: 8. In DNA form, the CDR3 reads TGCGCCAGCAGCAACCGGGACAGAGGGTCCTACGAGCAGTACTTC. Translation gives CASSNRDRGSYEQYF.

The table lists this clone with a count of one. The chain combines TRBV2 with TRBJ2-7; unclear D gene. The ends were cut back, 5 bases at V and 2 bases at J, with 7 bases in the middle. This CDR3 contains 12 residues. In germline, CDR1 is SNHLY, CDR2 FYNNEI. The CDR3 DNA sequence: TGTGCCAGCAGTTTCTGGCCCTACGAGCAGTACTTC. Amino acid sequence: CASSFWPYEQYF.

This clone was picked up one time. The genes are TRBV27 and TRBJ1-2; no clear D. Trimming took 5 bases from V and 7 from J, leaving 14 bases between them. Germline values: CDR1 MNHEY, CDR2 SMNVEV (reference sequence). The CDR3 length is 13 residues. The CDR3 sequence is CASSPRDVGGYTF. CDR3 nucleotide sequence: TGTGCCAGCAGTCCGAGGGATGTGGGTGGCTACACCTTC.

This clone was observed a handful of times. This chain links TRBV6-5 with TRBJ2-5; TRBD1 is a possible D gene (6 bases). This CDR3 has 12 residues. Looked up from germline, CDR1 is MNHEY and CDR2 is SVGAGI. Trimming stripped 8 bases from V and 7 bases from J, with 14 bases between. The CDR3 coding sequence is TGTGCCAGCGGGGGCAACCCAGGGACCCAGTACTTC. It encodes CASGGNPGTQYF.

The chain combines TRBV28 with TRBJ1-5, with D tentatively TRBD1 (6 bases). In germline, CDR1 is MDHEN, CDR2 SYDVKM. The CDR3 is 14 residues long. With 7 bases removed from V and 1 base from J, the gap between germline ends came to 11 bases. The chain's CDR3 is CASIKGGSNQPQHF. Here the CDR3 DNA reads TGTGCCAGCATAAAGGGGGGAAGCAATCAGCCCCAGCATTTT.